The 10 T cell receptor beta chains given below trace back to one sample, sequenced in a study of blood T cell repertoires in COVID-19. Using immunoSEQ multiplex PCR, the repertoire was profiled, and TCRdb retains in-frame clones only, with some absent. The table shows about 130,000 clones, with approximately 80% occurring only once. Sequencing was performed on peripheral blood. Receptors originate from a man between 35 and 55 years old with active or convalescent COVID-19.

V gene TRBV29-1 combines with J gene TRBJ1-1; 7 bases are shared with TRBD1. Per germline, CDR1 SQVTM and CDR2 ANQGSEA. The V and J ends lost 2 bases and 1 base, in that order; junction bases with no gene match: 7. The CDR3 has 15 residues. The CDR3 sequence is CSVERSGTANTEAFF. The DNA for the CDR3 is TGCAGCGTTGAACGGTCCGGGACAGCGAACACTGAAGCTTTCTTT.

This rearrangement joins TRBV19 to TRBJ1-2; TRBD1 matches 9 bases. Losses at the gene ends were 4 bases for V and 7 bases for J; bases not matched to a gene: 7. The CDR3 covers 14 residues. Germline CDR1 LNHDA, CDR2 SQIVND (reference sequence). This CDR3 reads CASSTLDRGVGYTF. CDR3 DNA: TGTGCCAGTAGTACCCTGGACAGGGGAGTTGGCTACACCTTC.

The J gene is TRBJ1-1, the V gene TRBV7-2; the match to TRBD1 covers 9 bases. This CDR3 contains 16 residues. The germline gives CDR1 SGHTA, CDR2 FQGNSA. J was trimmed by 0 bases and V by 7 bases; bases with no gene match: 9. CDR3 bases: TGTGCCAGCACAACAGGGGGCGGTGGGCTGAACACTGAAGCTTTCTTT. Translating gives CASTTGGGGLNTEAFF.

V gene TRBV2 combines with J gene TRBJ2-7; 7 bases line up with TRBD2. This CDR3 is 14 amino acids long. The V gene end was trimmed by 6 bases and the J gene end by 0 bases; junction bases not matched to a gene: 5. Germline CDR1 reads SNHLY; CDR2 reads FYNNEI. The CDR3 nucleotides are TGTGCCAGCAGAAACAGCGGGGTCTCCTACGAGCAGTACTTC. Protein: CASRNSGVSYEQYF.

In nucleotides, the CDR3 is TGTGCCAGCAGCCAAAGATCTAGCGGGGGACGTAGGGTGGCTGAGACCCAGTACTTC. Residues: CASSQRSSGGRRVAETQYF. This chain joins TRBV14 and TRBJ2-5; 10 nucleotides agree with TRBD2. Germline V gene data show CDR1 as SGHDN and CDR2 as FVKESK. CDR3 length: 19 amino acids. V trimming: 2 bases; J trimming: 5 bases; junction bases outside the gene matches: 17.

This chain links TRBV11-2 with TRBJ2-5; D is perhaps TRBD1 (6 bases). The CDR3 spans 15 residues. The V gene's germline CDR1 is SGHAT and CDR2 FQNNGV. Between the trimmed V and J ends, which lost 4 bases and 4 bases, there was a span of 16 bases. The CDR3 spells CASSSSGSRGETQYF. The CDR3 DNA follows: TGTGCCAGCAGCTCGTCAGGGTCCAGGGGAGAGACCCAGTACTTC.

This sequence joins TRBV10-1 and TRBJ2-2, with TRBD2 identical over 7 bases. The CDR3 is 15 residues long. The V gene's germline CDR1 is WNHNN and CDR2 SYGVQD (reference sequence). The junction had 7 bases not matched to a gene; V was cut back by 7 bases and J by 2 bases. The CDR3 DNA reads as TGCGCCAGCACCCCCGGGACTATAAACACCGGGGAGCTGTTTTTT. Residues: CASTPGTINTGELFF.

The CDR3 here is CASSSGTGGEGYTF. The CDR3 DNA follows: TGTGCCAGCAGCTCCGGGACAGGGGGCGAGGGCTACACCTTC. The rearrangement joins TRBV5-4 to TRBJ1-2, with TRBD1 identical over 12 bases. Germline V gene sequence: CDR1 SGHNT, CDR2 YYREEE (reference sequence). This CDR3 contains 14 residues. V trimming: 3 bases; J trimming: 8 bases; junction bases outside the gene matches: 5.

The rearrangement joins TRBV6-5 to TRBJ2-5, with a weak D call TRBD1 (5 bases). Germline values: CDR1 MNHEY, CDR2 SVGAGI. V lost 7 bases and J lost 5, with 14 bases in between. The CDR3 covers 13 residues. For the CDR3, the DNA is TGTGCCAGCATGAATCAAGCAGGGGAGACCCAGTACTTC. It yields the protein CASMNQAGETQYF.

The rearrangement links TRBV19 to TRBJ1-5; D gene unclear. In germline, CDR1 is LNHDA, CDR2 SQIVND (reference sequence). This CDR3 spans 14 amino acids. The V and J ends lost 4 bases and 0 bases respectively, with 7 bases between them. As DNA, the CDR3 is TGTGCCAGTAGTAGTTACTCTAGCAATCAGCCCCAGCATTTT. Amino acids: CASSSYSSNQPQHF.